These T cell receptor beta chains were read from a single sample in a study of regulatory T cells in long-lasting Graves disease. TCRdb fed the multiplex PCR reads into MiXCR, producing one record per CDR3 protein. This sample has about 470,000 distinct CDR3 sequences, with around 20% found just once. The source was peripheral blood mononuclear cells (PBMCs), collected when the disease was refractory, from a patient treated with antithyroid drugs. These receptors came from a female donor with Graves disease. CDR3s include the opening cysteine and the closing phenylalanine or tryptophan. The order of the fields is J gene, CDR3 length, clone size, D gene, V gene, CDR3 DNA, CDR3 protein. D genes are given only for firm matches. Some rows have no size entry. The others give once, few or many, or a class for an expanded clone.

J: TRBJ1-1; length: 15; size: many; D: NA; V: TRBV28; DNA: TGTGCCAGCAGTTTTTATGACGGTGGGGGGACTGAAGCTTTCTTT; CDR3: CASSFYDGGGTEAFF
J: TRBJ1-1; length: 12; size: few; D: NA; V: TRBV6-1; DNA: TGTGCCAGCAGTGGTTACGGCACTGAAGCTTTCTTT; CDR3: CASSGYGTEAFF
J: TRBJ2-5; length: 13; size: many; D: NA; V: TRBV7-9; DNA: TGTGCCAGCAGCTCCCCGAAGCGGGAGACCCAGTACTTC; CDR3: CASSSPKRETQYF
J: TRBJ1-6; length: 15; size: NA; D: NA; V: TRBV25-1; DNA: TGTGCCAGCCACCTGGGGGGGGCCAATAATTCACCCCTCCACTTT; CDR3: CASHLGGANNSPLHF
J: TRBJ2-5; length: 13; size: NA; D: TRBD2; V: TRBV19; DNA: TGTGCCAGTAGGGATAGCGGGGGAGAGACCCAGTACTTC; CDR3: CASRDSGGETQYF
J: TRBJ2-7; length: 14; size: NA; D: NA; V: TRBV6-2/TRBV6-3; DNA: TGTGCCAGCAGTAAGCGGTTTCCTCCCTACGAGCAGTACTTC; CDR3: CASSKRFPPYEQYF
J: TRBJ1-2; length: 13; size: NA; D: NA; V: TRBV7-8; DNA: TGTGCCAGCAGCCGAAGAACGGGGTTCGGCTACACCTTC; CDR3: CASSRRTGFGYTF
J: TRBJ2-2; length: 16; size: many; D: TRBD2; V: TRBV6-1; DNA: TGTGCCAGCAGTACGTCTAGCGGGAGGTATACCGGGGAGCTGTTTTTT; CDR3: CASSTSSGRYTGELFF
J: TRBJ1-2; length: 13; size: many; D: TRBD1; V: TRBV28; DNA: TGTGCCAGCAGTTTAAGCCTAGGGGGCGGCTACACCTTC; CDR3: CASSLSLGGGYTF
J: TRBJ2-2; length: 17; size: few; D: TRBD2; V: TRBV9; DNA: TGTGCCAGCAGCGTAAGGACTAGCGGGGCGGTCACCGGGGAGCTGTTTTTT; CDR3: CASSVRTSGAVTGELFF
J: TRBJ2-7; length: 15; size: NA; D: TRBD1; V: TRBV7-6; DNA: TGTGCCAGCAGCTCAAACGACAGGGGGGTTCACGAGCAGTACTTC; CDR3: CASSSNDRGVHEQYF
J: TRBJ2-1; length: 12; size: once; D: NA; V: TRBV6-1; DNA: TGTGCCAGCAGTGGGCAGTACAATGAGCAGTTCTTC; CDR3: CASSGQYNEQFF
J: TRBJ2-2; length: 17; size: few; D: NA; V: TRBV6-1; DNA: TGTGCCAGCAGCTATAAACTGAGACAGTCGAACACCGGGGAGCTGTTTTTT; CDR3: CASSYKLRQSNTGELFF
J: TRBJ2-7; length: 15; size: few; D: TRBD2; V: TRBV7-9; DNA: TGTGCCAGCAGCACAGGGACTAGCGGGAATCTTTGGCAGTACTTC; CDR3: CASSTGTSGNLWQYF
J: TRBJ2-2; length: 17; size: NA; D: TRBD2; V: TRBV3-1; DNA: TGTGCCAGCAGCCAAGAACTAGCGGGGATAAACACCGGGGAGCTGTTTTTT; CDR3: CASSQELAGINTGELFF
J: TRBJ2-7; length: 14; size: few; D: TRBD2; V: TRBV27; DNA: TGTGCCAGCAGTTTCCGGGAGGGTGGGTACGAGCAGTACTTC; CDR3: CASSFREGGYEQYF
J: TRBJ1-1; length: 14; size: NA; D: NA; V: TRBV7-3; DNA: TGTGCCAGCAGCTTCGGACCTGGGAACACTGAAGCTTTCTTT; CDR3: CASSFGPGNTEAFF
J: TRBJ1-5; length: 15; size: NA; D: NA; V: TRBV4-1; DNA: TGCGCCAGCAGCCAAGGACCGGACAGAAATCAGCCCCAGCATTTT; CDR3: CASSQGPDRNQPQHF
J: TRBJ1-5; length: 16; size: NA; D: NA; V: TRBV3-1; DNA: TGTGCCAGCAGCCAAGGGATCAGGGGAGGAGAACAGCCCCAGCATTTT; CDR3: CASSQGIRGGEQPQHF
J: TRBJ1-5; length: 13; size: few; D: NA; V: TRBV5-1; DNA: TGCGCCAGCCGCAGGACTTTAGATCAGCCCCAGCATTTT; CDR3: CASRRTLDQPQHF
J: TRBJ1-1; length: 14; size: many; D: NA; V: TRBV29-1; DNA: TGCAGCGTTGGCCGGGGCAGCATGAACACTGAAGCTTTCTTT; CDR3: CSVGRGSMNTEAFF
J: TRBJ1-4; length: 15; size: many; D: TRBD1; V: TRBV28; DNA: TGTGCCAGCAGTTCGGGGACAGGCCTTAATGAAAAACTGTTTTTT; CDR3: CASSSGTGLNEKLFF
J: TRBJ2-5; length: 16; size: many; D: TRBD2; V: TRBV12-3/TRBV12-4; DNA: TGTGCCAGCAGTTTAGGTAGCGGGAGCCCCCAAGAGACCCAGTACTTC; CDR3: CASSLGSGSPQETQYF
J: TRBJ2-3; length: 16; size: few; D: NA; V: TRBV7-6; DNA: TGTGCCAGCGGCCCCGGGGTAGCAGAGGCCCAAGTTACGCAGTATTTT; CDR3: CASGPGVAEAQVTQYF
J: TRBJ2-5; length: 14; size: NA; D: TRBD1; V: TRBV7-9; DNA: TGTGCCAGCAGCCCCCACAGGGGCCAAGAGACCCAGTACTTC; CDR3: CASSPHRGQETQYF
J: TRBJ2-6; length: 13; size: many; D: NA; V: TRBV19; DNA: TGTGCCAGTACAGGGACTGGGGCCAACGTCCTGACTTTC; CDR3: CASTGTGANVLTF
J: TRBJ2-1; length: 16; size: few; D: TRBD2; V: TRBV9; DNA: TGTGCCAGCAGCGTAGAGTTGACTAGCGGGAATAATGAGCAGTTCTTC; CDR3: CASSVELTSGNNEQFF
J: TRBJ2-2; length: 18; size: NA; D: NA; V: TRBV7-3; DNA: TGTGCCAGCAGCTTAACGCTCGGGGGTGCGGACAACACCGGGGAGCTGTTTTTT; CDR3: CASSLTLGGADNTGELFF
J: TRBJ2-7; length: 16; size: few; D: TRBD1; V: TRBV24-1; DNA: TGTGCCACCAGTGATCGAAACGGACAGGGGACCTACGAGCAGTACTTC; CDR3: CATSDRNGQGTYEQYF
J: TRBJ2-2; length: 16; size: NA; D: TRBD2; V: TRBV20-1; DNA: TGCAGTGCCCACGGGACTAGCGGGAGGAACACCGGGGAGCTGTTTTTT; CDR3: CSAHGTSGRNTGELFF
J: TRBJ2-1; length: 13; size: NA; D: NA; V: TRBV7-9; DNA: TGTGCCAGCAGCTTAGAGTGGTCCGATGAGCAGTTCTTC; CDR3: CASSLEWSDEQFF
J: TRBJ2-7; length: 15; size: NA; D: TRBD2; V: TRBV7-8; DNA: TGTGCCAGCGGCTTAAGCGCTAGCGGGAGCTACGAGCAGTACTTC; CDR3: CASGLSASGSYEQYF
J: TRBJ2-7; length: 14; size: many; D: NA; V: TRBV5-1; DNA: TGCGCCAGCAGCTTGCTCTCGGGTTCCTACGAGCAGTACTTC; CDR3: CASSLLSGSYEQYF
J: TRBJ2-2; length: 14; size: NA; D: NA; V: TRBV6-1; DNA: TGTGCCAGCAGACCGGACTTGCGCACCGGGGAGCTGTTTTTT; CDR3: CASRPDLRTGELFF
J: TRBJ2-5; length: 15; size: NA; D: NA; V: TRBV5-4; DNA: TGTGCCAGCAGTAAAATCACACAGTACCAAGAGACCCAGTACTTC; CDR3: CASSKITQYQETQYF
J: TRBJ2-7; length: 14; size: NA; D: TRBD1; V: TRBV7-9; DNA: TGTGCCAGCAGCTTAGCGACAGGGGCAGACGAGCAGTACTTC; CDR3: CASSLATGADEQYF
J: TRBJ1-3; length: 16; size: few; D: NA; V: TRBV30; DNA: TGTGCCTGGAGTGTATCCGGCCGATCCTCTGGAAACACCATATATTTT; CDR3: CAWSVSGRSSGNTIYF
J: TRBJ2-3; length: 16; size: NA; D: NA; V: TRBV10-3; DNA: TGTGCCATCAGTGAGTCAGGGCGGGACGGCACAGATACGCAGTATTTT; CDR3: CAISESGRDGTDTQYF
J: TRBJ1-4; length: 16; size: many; D: NA; V: TRBV3-1; DNA: TGTGCCAGCAGCCAAGACAGGACAACCGGCAATGAAAAACTGTTTTTT; CDR3: CASSQDRTTGNEKLFF
J: TRBJ2-7; length: 12; size: few; D: NA; V: TRBV7-9; DNA: TGTGCCAGCAGCTCGAATGGCTACGAGCAGTACTTC; CDR3: CASSSNGYEQYF
J: TRBJ2-2; length: 14; size: many; D: TRBD2; V: TRBV2; DNA: TGTGCCAGCACGGGACTAGGGGCCACCGGGGAGCTGTTTTTT; CDR3: CASTGLGATGELFF
J: TRBJ2-2; length: 12; size: NA; D: NA; V: TRBV19; DNA: TGTGCCAGTAGTTTCCGTAACGGGGAGCTGTTTTTT; CDR3: CASSFRNGELFF
J: TRBJ2-7; length: 13; size: NA; D: NA; V: TRBV5-4; DNA: TGTGCCAGCAGCGATAGCACCAACTACGAGCAGTACTTC; CDR3: CASSDSTNYEQYF
J: TRBJ2-6; length: 15; size: many; D: NA; V: TRBV2; DNA: TGTGCCAGCAGTAAAGCCGTCCCCGGGGCCAACGTCCTGACTTTC; CDR3: CASSKAVPGANVLTF
J: TRBJ2-1; length: 15; size: few; D: NA; V: TRBV6-1; DNA: TGTGCCAGCAGTGATTTAACAGGTGGTAGAGATGAGCAGTTCTTC; CDR3: CASSDLTGGRDEQFF
J: TRBJ2-5; length: 11; size: many; D: NA; V: TRBV5-8; DNA: TGTGCCAGCAGAACCGGCTTGTCCCAGTACTTC; CDR3: CASRTGLSQYF
J: TRBJ1-1; length: 15; size: many; D: NA; V: TRBV10-3; DNA: TGTGCCATCACCCCAAGCCCAAAAACGGGGACTGAAGCTTTCTTT; CDR3: CAITPSPKTGTEAFF
J: TRBJ1-1; length: 15; size: many; D: NA; V: TRBV7-2; DNA: TGTGCCAGCAGGCACGATGGTGGGACGAACACTGAAGCTTTCTTT; CDR3: CASRHDGGTNTEAFF
J: TRBJ2-7; length: 13; size: many; D: NA; V: TRBV6-1; DNA: TGTGCCACCGAGAAAAGGCCCCCCTACGAGCAGTACTTC; CDR3: CATEKRPPYEQYF
J: TRBJ2-7; length: 12; size: many; D: NA; V: TRBV12-3/TRBV12-4; DNA: TGTGCCAGCAGCTTAAATCCTTACGAGCAGTACTTC; CDR3: CASSLNPYEQYF
J: TRBJ1-5; length: 15; size: many; D: NA; V: TRBV30; DNA: TGTGCCTGGAGTGTAGGACAGCGAACTAATCAGCCCCAGCATTTT; CDR3: CAWSVGQRTNQPQHF
J: TRBJ1-2; length: 17; size: few; D: NA; V: TRBV19; DNA: TGTGCCAGTAGTATCGCCCCGGTGGCCGGGCAGGACTATGGCTACACCTTC; CDR3: CASSIAPVAGQDYGYTF
J: TRBJ1-1; length: 14; size: NA; D: NA; V: TRBV19; DNA: TGTGCCAGTACCCTCGGACCCCCGGGGACTGAAGCTTTCTTT; CDR3: CASTLGPPGTEAFF
J: TRBJ2-7; length: 16; size: many; D: NA; V: TRBV12-3/TRBV12-4; DNA: TGTGCCAGCAGTTTAGCGACTGGGGGAGGAACCTACGAGCAGTACTTC; CDR3: CASSLATGGGTYEQYF
J: TRBJ2-7; length: 13; size: NA; D: NA; V: TRBV12-3/TRBV12-4; DNA: TGTGCCAGCAGCACGACAGAAACCCACGAGCAGTACTTC; CDR3: CASSTTETHEQYF
J: TRBJ1-1; length: 15; size: NA; D: TRBD1; V: TRBV30; DNA: TGTGCCTGGAGTGTACTAAAAGGGGGCTCTTCTGAAGCTTTCTTT; CDR3: CAWSVLKGGSSEAFF
J: TRBJ1-5; length: 17; size: many; D: TRBD1; V: TRBV6-1; DNA: TGTGCCAGCAGAAAATTACGGGGGACAGGGAGTAATCAGCCCCAGCATTTT; CDR3: CASRKLRGTGSNQPQHF
J: TRBJ1-1; length: 15; size: few; D: TRBD1; V: TRBV28; DNA: TGTGCCAGCAGGATCCAGGCAGGGGGGGCCACTGAAGCTTTCTTT; CDR3: CASRIQAGGATEAFF
J: TRBJ1-1; length: 15; size: NA; D: NA; V: TRBV4-3; DNA: TGCGCCAGCAGCCAAGATATCGGACAGAACACTGAAGCTTTCTTT; CDR3: CASSQDIGQNTEAFF